Listed here are 24 T cell receptor beta chains from one sample, sequenced in a study of blood T cell repertoires in COVID-19. Profiled with immunoSEQ multiplex PCR; TCRdb holds only in-frame clones, not every one. Seen here are 120,000 or so clones, 70% to 80% observed once, and the top ten hold 20% to 30%. What was sequenced was peripheral blood. Receptors were obtained from a human donor in a cohort sampled during active COVID-19.

This clone occurred once. The chain combines TRBV24-1 with TRBJ2-2; 9 bases are a match to TRBD1. The germline V gene encodes CDR1 KGHDR and CDR2 SFDVKD. V gave up 3 bases and J gave up 4 bases; unmatched junction bases: 8. The CDR3 sequence is 17 residues long. This chain's CDR3 is CATSDAGTGPTTGELFF. For the CDR3, the DNA is TGTGCCACCAGTGATGCCGGGACAGGGCCTACCACCGGGGAGCTGTTTTTT.

The chain couples TRBV30 to TRBJ1-2; possible D gene TRBD1, 6 bases. The CDR3 covers 13 residues. Trimming pared 1 base from V and 2 bases from J, leaving 8 bases between. The germline V gene has CDR1 GTSNPN and CDR2 SVGIG (reference sequence). CDR3 sequence reads: CAWSGRGNYGYTF. CDR3 coding DNA: TGTGCCTGGAGTGGCAGGGGAAACTATGGCTACACCTTC.

This clone has more than one count but fewer than ten. V and J are TRBV28 and TRBJ1-2; tentatively, D is TRBD1 (5 bases). Germline-derived CDR1 and CDR2 are MDHEN and SYDVKM. The CDR3 extends over 15 amino acids. V was pared by 6 bases and J by 7 bases, with 21 bases between. The CDR3, as DNA: TGTGCCAGCAGCTCCGTAAGACGATCCGGGGGTGGCTACACCTTC. This codes for CASSSVRRSGGGYTF.

CDR3 sequence reads: CASSTQGPPYEQYF. CDR3 in DNA: TGTGCCAGTAGTACCCAGGGTCCCCCCTACGAGCAGTACTTC. The genes are TRBV19 and TRBJ2-7, with a weak D call TRBD1 (5 bases). This CDR3 comprises 14 residues. CDR1 and CDR2 (germline): LNHDA, SQIVND (reference sequence). Between the trimmed V and J ends, which lost 4 bases and 2 bases, there was a span of 12 bases.

This clone has just a few counts. The V call is TRBV15, the J call TRBJ2-7; D possibly corresponds to TRBD2 (6 bases). Trimming left V 1 base short and J 6 bases short, with 10 bases between. The germline V gene has CDR1 LNHNV and CDR2 YYDKDF (reference sequence). The CDR3 is 13 residues long. The CDR3, as DNA: TGTGCCACCAGCAGAGCGGGGGTTTCCGAGCAGTACTTC. Residues: CATSRAGVSEQYF.

This clone was observed once. The rearrangement uses TRBV5-1 and TRBJ2-7; 8 bases map to TRBD2. The CDR3 is 15 residues long. Germline CDR1 is SGHRS and CDR2 is YFSETQ. Trimming cost V 4 bases and J 6 bases; bases outside gene matches: 12. CDR3 coding DNA: TGCGCCAGCAGCAGAGGAACGGGACTAGTATCCGAGCAGTACTTC. Translated, it gives CASSRGTGLVSEQYF.

The table lists this clone with a count of one. The chain links TRBV6-5 to TRBJ1-4; maybe TRBD1 (5 bases). Germline CDR1 reads MNHEY; CDR2 reads SVGAGI. Trimming removed 2 bases from V and 8 bases from J, with 9 bases in between. This CDR3 comprises 13 residues. The CDR3 here is CASSYGGKEKLFF. CDR3 sequence (DNA): TGTGCCAGCAGTTACGGGGGGAAGGAAAAACTGTTTTTT.

The chain's CDR3 is CASSQTVAGPGTDTQYF. The CDR3 bases are TGTGCCAGCAGCCAAACGGTAGCGGGACCGGGCACAGATACGCAGTATTTT. V gene TRBV3-1 (or the pseudogene TRBV3-2) combines with J gene TRBJ2-3; 8 bases are a match to TRBD2. This CDR3 contains 17 residues. Trimming took 2 bases from V and 1 from J; bases not matched to a gene: 8. CDR1 and CDR2 (germline): LGHDT, YNNKEL (reference sequence).

The V and J genes are TRBV11-2 and TRBJ2-7, with 10 bases aligning to TRBD1. Germline V CDR1 and CDR2: SGHAT, FQNNGV. The J segment lost 3 bases and the V segment lost 7 bases, leaving 6 bases of the junction unmatched. The CDR3 consists of 14 residues. CDR3: CASKMGQGFYEQYF. CDR3 DNA: TGTGCCAGCAAAATGGGACAGGGGTTCTACGAGCAGTACTTC.

The chain recombines TRBV28 with TRBJ2-1, with 7 positions matching TRBD2. The germline V gene encodes CDR1 MDHEN and CDR2 SYDVKM. The CDR3 spans 15 residues. Trimming at V came to 5 bases and at J to 1 base, leaving 5 bases not matched to a gene. The CDR3 DNA reads TGTGCCAGCAGTGTTAGCGGGCCTTCCTACAATGAGCAGTTCTTC. Its protein product is CASSVSGPSYNEQFF.

This chain links TRBV18 with TRBJ1-2, with D perhaps matching TRBD1 (5 bases). The germline V gene encodes CDR1 KGHSH and CDR2 LQKENI. This CDR3 comprises 13 residues. V lost 4 bases to trimming and J lost 2 bases, with 8 bases between them. CDR3 protein: CASSQDRNYGYTF. CDR3 coding DNA: TGTGCCAGCTCACAAGACAGAAACTATGGCTACACCTTC.

This clone appeared once. This chain uses TRBV7-2 with TRBJ2-7; 12 nucleotides align to TRBD1. The CDR3 sequence is 16 residues long. CDR1 and CDR2 from the germline V gene are SGHTA and FQGNSA. V shed 5 bases and J 5 bases; nucleotides not matched to a gene: 10. For the CDR3, the DNA is TGTGCCAGCAGCCCCCCCCGAGGGACAGGGGGCCACGAGCAGTACTTC. Translating gives CASSPPRGTGGHEQYF.

The CDR3 nucleotides are TGTGCCAGCAGCTTAAGGCGGCCGCTCACGAACACTGAAGCTTTCTTT. It translates to CASSLRRPLTNTEAFF. The genes are TRBV7-2 and TRBJ1-1; no firm D call. Germline-derived CDR1 and CDR2 are SGHTA and FQGNSA. The CDR3 consists of 16 residues. Between the trimmed V and J ends, which lost 2 bases and 1 base, there was a span of 14 bases.

The chain recombines TRBV7-3 with TRBJ2-1, with a possible D match to TRBD2 (5 bases). Germline V gives CDR1 SGHTA, CDR2 FQGTGA. The V end was cut by 2 bases, the J end by 2 bases, with 10 bases between. The CDR3 loop spans 15 amino acids. The CDR3 DNA is TGTGCCAGCAGCTTACAAGCGGTGCCCTACAATGAGCAGTTCTTC. Protein: CASSLQAVPYNEQFF.

CDR3 region: CASRRSGGVYNEQFF. For the CDR3, the DNA is TGTGCCAGCAGACGAAGCGGGGGGGTTTACAATGAGCAGTTCTTC. The rearrangement links TRBV27 to TRBJ2-1; 10 bases align to TRBD2. Germline CDR1 reads MNHEY; CDR2 reads SMNVEV (reference sequence). CDR3 size: 15 residues. With 6 bases clipped from V and 4 bases from J, the junction kept 6 bases outside the gene matches.

The chain combines TRBV4-1 with TRBJ1-1; no clear D gene. From germline, CDR1 is MGHRA and CDR2 YSYEKL. The CDR3 sequence is 13 residues long. Trimming took off 1 base at V and 8 bases at J, with 11 bases between the two ends. CDR3 loop: CASSQGHSGEAFF. In nucleotides, the CDR3 is TGCGCCAGCAGCCAAGGGCACAGCGGAGAAGCTTTCTTT.

This clone occurred a few times. V is TRBV27 and J is TRBJ2-5, with D possibly being TRBD2 (5 bases). Trimming took off 3 bases at V and 9 bases at J, with 20 bases between the two ends. Germline CDR1 and CDR2: MNHEY and SMNVEV (reference sequence). There are 15 residues in the CDR3. CDR3 residues: CASSLTVYAPGAQYF. CDR3 sequence (DNA): TGTGCCAGCAGTTTGACGGTATATGCCCCCGGGGCCCAGTACTTC.

The rearrangement links TRBV7-9 to TRBJ1-2, with TRBD1 as a possible D gene (6 bases). The CDR3 runs to 14 residues. Germline CDR1 reads SEHNR; CDR2 reads FQNEAQ (reference sequence). V was shortened by 2 bases and J by 4 bases, with 11 bases between the two germline ends. CDR3 nucleotides: TGTGCCAGCAGCTTATCCACGACAGGCTATGGCTACACCTTC. As protein: CASSLSTTGYGYTF.

The CDR3 DNA sequence: TGTGCCAGCAGTTACAGACAGACCATGAACACTGAAGCTTTCTTT. It specifies CASSYRQTMNTEAFF. This chain links TRBV6-5 with TRBJ1-1; TRBD1 is a possible D gene (5 bases). Trimming took 2 bases from V and 0 from J, leaving 10 bases between them. CDR1 and CDR2 (germline): MNHEY, SVGAGI. The CDR3 has 15 residues.

J is TRBJ1-4 and V is TRBV18; TRBD1 agrees at 8 bases. The CDR3 is made up of 15 amino acids. Losses at the gene ends were 6 bases for V and 8 bases for J; bases not matched to a gene: 11. Germline CDR1 reads KGHSH; CDR2 reads LQKENI. Here the CDR3 reads CASSLRTGKNEKLFF. In DNA form, the CDR3 reads TGTGCCAGCTCGCTTCGGACAGGGAAGAACGAAAAACTGTTTTTT.

This clone has more than one count but fewer than ten. V and J are TRBV30 and TRBJ1-6, with 7 bases that match TRBD1. After removal of 4 bases from V and 6 bases from J, the junction contained 3 bases not matched to a gene. From germline, CDR1 is GTSNPN and CDR2 SVGIG (reference sequence). The CDR3 sequence is 13 residues long. The CDR3 spells CAWTGGVNSPLHF. The DNA of the CDR3 is TGTGCCTGGACAGGGGGTGTTAATTCACCCCTCCACTTT.

This CDR3 reads CASSLVEGENYEQYF. CDR3 nucleotides: TGTGCCAGCAGCTTAGTTGAGGGGGAAAACTACGAGCAGTACTTC. The chain recombines TRBV7-8 with TRBJ2-7, with D possibly being TRBD1 (6 bases). Germline assignment: CDR1 SGHVS and CDR2 FQNEAQ. V lost 1 base to trimming and J lost 3 bases, with 13 bases between them. The CDR3 has 15 amino acids.

This rearrangement joins TRBV5-1 to TRBJ2-2, with TRBD1 as a possible D gene (5 bases). The CDR3 runs 16 residues. From germline, CDR1 is SGHRS and CDR2 YFSETQ. V lost 1 base and J 1 base, leaving 11 bases between the germline ends. The CDR3 DNA reads TGCGCCAGCAGCTTGAGAGGACACCTGAACACCGGGGAGCTGTTTTTT. It encodes CASSLRGHLNTGELFF.

The V gene is TRBV3-1 (or the pseudogene TRBV3-2), the J gene TRBJ2-1; perhaps TRBD2 as D (5 bases). The CDR3 is 13 amino acids. From germline, CDR1 is LGHDT and CDR2 YNNKEL (reference sequence). The V gene lost 0 bases and the J gene lost 8 bases, with 8 bases spanning the gap. DNA for the CDR3: TGTGCCAGCAGCCAAGACGGGGTCCATGAGCAGTTCTTC. This gives the protein CASSQDGVHEQFF.